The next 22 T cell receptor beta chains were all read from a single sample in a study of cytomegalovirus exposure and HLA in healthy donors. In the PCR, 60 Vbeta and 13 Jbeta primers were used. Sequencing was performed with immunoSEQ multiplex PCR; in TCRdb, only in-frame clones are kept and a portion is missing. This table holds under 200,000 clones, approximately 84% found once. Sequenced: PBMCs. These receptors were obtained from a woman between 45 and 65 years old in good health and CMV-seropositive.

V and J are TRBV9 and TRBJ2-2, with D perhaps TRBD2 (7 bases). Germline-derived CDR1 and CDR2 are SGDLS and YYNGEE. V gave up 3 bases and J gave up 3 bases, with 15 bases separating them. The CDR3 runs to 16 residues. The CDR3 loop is CASSDWGGLDTGELFF. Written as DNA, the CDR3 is TGTGCCAGCAGCGACTGGGGGGGCCTCGACACCGGGGAGCTGTTTTTT.

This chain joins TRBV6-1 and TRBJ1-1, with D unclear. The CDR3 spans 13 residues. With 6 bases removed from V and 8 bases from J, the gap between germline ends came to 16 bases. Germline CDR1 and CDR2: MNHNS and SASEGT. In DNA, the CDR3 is TGTGCCAGCAGGCTGGGCCTCGGAAGCGAAGCTTTCTTT. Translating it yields CASRLGLGSEAFF.

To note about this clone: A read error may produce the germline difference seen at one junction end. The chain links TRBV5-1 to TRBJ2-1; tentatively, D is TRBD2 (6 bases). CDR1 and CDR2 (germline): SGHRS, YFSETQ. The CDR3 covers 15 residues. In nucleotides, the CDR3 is TGCGCCAGCAGCTTGGCAGGGACTGGCTACGATGAGCAGTTCTTC. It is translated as CASSLAGTGYDEQFF.

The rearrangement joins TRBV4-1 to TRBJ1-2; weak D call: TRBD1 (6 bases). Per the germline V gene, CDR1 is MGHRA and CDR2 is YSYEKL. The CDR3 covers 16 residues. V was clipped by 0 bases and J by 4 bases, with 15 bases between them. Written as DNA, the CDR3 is TGCGCCAGCAGCCAAGAGACGGCAGGGGTTAGCTATGGCTACACCTTC. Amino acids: CASSQETAGVSYGYTF.

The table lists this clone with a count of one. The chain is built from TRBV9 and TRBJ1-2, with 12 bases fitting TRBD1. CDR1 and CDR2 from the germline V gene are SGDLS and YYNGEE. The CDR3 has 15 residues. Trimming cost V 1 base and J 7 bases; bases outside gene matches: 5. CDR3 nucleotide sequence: TGTGCCAGCAGCGTAAGGGACAGGGGGCACTGTGGCTACACCTTC. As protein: CASSVRDRGHCGYTF.

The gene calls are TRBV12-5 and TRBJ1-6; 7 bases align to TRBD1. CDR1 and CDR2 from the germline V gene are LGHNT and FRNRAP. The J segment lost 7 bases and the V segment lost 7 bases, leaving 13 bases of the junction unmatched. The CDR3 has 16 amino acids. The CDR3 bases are TGTGCTAGTGCCCAAGCTACAGGGGTGGGGAATTCACCCCTCCACTTT. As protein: CASAQATGVGNSPLHF.

CDR3 region: CASSLVGQGNSPLHF. The CDR3 coding sequence is TGTGCCAGCAGTTTAGTAGGGCAGGGAAATTCACCCCTCCACTTT. The rearrangement joins TRBV27 to TRBJ1-6, with D tentatively TRBD1 (5 bases). V was pared by 2 bases and J by 7 bases, with 12 bases between. Germline V gene lookup returns CDR1 MNHEY and CDR2 SMNVEV (reference sequence). There are 15 residues in the CDR3.

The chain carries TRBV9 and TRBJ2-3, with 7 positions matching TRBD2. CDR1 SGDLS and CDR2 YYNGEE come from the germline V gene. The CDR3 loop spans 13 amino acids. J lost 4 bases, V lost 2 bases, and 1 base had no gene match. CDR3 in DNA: TGTGCCAGCAGCGTGGGGGGGTCAGATACGCAGTATTTT. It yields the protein CASSVGGSDTQYF.

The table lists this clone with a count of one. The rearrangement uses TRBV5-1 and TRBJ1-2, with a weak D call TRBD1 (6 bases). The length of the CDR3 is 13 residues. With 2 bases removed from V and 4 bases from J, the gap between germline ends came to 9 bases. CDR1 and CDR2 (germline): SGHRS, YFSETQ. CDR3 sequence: CASSFGQTYGYTF. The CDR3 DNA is TGCGCCAGCAGCTTCGGACAGACCTATGGCTACACCTTC.

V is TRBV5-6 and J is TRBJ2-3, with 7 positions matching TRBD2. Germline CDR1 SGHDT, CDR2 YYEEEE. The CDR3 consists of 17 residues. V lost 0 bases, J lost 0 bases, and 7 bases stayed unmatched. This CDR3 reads CASSLGVGGKSTDTQYF. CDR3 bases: TGTGCCAGCAGCTTGGGAGTCGGGGGGAAGAGCACAGATACGCAGTATTTT.

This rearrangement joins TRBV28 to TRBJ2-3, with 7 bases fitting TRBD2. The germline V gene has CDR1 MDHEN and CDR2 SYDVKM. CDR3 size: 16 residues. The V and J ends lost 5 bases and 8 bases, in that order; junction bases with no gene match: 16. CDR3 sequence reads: CASSPRLANFLGTQYF. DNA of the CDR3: TGTGCCAGCAGTCCCCGACTAGCCAACTTTCTGGGTACGCAGTATTTT.

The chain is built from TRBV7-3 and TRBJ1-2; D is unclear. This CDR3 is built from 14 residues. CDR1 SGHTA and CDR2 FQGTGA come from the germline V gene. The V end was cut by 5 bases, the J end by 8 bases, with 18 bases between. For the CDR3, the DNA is TGTGCCAGCAGCCCCAGCGGGAGGGAGGGCGGCTACACCTTC. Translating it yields CASSPSGREGGYTF.

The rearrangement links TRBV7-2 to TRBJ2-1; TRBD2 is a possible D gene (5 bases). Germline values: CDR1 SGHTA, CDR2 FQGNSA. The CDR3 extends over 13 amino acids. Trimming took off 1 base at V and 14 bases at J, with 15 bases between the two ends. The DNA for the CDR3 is TGTGCCAGCAGCTTAGAGGAGGTAGGGAGTAAGTTCTTC. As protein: CASSLEEVGSKFF. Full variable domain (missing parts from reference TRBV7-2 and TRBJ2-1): GAGVSQSPSNKVTEKGKDVELRCDPISGHTALYWYRQSLGQGLEFLIYFQGNSAPDKSGLPSDRFSAERTGGSVSTLTIQRTQQEDSAVYLCASSLEEVGSKFFGPGTRLTVL.

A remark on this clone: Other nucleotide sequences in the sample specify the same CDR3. Here the CDR3 reads CASSAGGVAKNIQYF. The CDR3 coding sequence is TGTGCCAGCAGCGCGGGGGGGGTAGCCAAAAACATTCAGTACTTC. The V call is TRBV7-3, the J call TRBJ2-4; 9 bases are shared with TRBD2. The CDR3 has 15 amino acids. Germline CDR1 SGHTA, CDR2 FQGTGA. Trimming at V came to 5 bases and at J to 0 bases, leaving 2 bases not matched to a gene.

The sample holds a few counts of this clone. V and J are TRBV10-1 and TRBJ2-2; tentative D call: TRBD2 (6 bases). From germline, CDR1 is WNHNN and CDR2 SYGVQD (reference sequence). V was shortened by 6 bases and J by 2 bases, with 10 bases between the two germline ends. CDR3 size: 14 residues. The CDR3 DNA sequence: TGCGCCAGCAGCTCCGGGACTAACACCGGGGAGCTGTTTTTT. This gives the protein CASSSGTNTGELFF.

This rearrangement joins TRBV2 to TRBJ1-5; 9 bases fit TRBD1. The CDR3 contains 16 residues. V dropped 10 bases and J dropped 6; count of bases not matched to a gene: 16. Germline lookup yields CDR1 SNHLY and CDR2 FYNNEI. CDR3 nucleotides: TGTGCCACTTTGGAGGACAGGGGAAGTATAGGTCAGCCCCAGCATTTT. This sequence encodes CATLEDRGSIGQPQHF.

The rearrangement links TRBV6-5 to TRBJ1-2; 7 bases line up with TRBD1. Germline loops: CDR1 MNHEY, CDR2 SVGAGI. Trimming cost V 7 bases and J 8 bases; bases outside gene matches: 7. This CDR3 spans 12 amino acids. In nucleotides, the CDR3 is TGTGCCAGCAAGGAGGGGGCAAAGGGCTACACCTTC. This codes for CASKEGAKGYTF.

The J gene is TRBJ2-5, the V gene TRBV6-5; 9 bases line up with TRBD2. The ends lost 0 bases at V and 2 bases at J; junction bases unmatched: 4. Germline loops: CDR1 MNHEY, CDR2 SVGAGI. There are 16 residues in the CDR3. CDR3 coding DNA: TGTGCCAGCAGTTACTCGATTAGCGGGGGTCAAGAGACCCAGTACTTC. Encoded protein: CASSYSISGGQETQYF.

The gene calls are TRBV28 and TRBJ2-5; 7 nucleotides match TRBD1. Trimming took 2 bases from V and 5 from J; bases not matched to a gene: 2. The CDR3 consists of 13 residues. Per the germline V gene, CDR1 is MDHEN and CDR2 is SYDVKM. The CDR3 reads CASSLTGEETQYF. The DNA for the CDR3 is TGTGCCAGCAGTTTAACAGGGGAGGAGACCCAGTACTTC.

The CDR3 nucleotides are TGTGCCAGCAGTCAAGCACAGGGTTACAATGAGCAGTTCTTC. This codes for CASSQAQGYNEQFF. This chain links TRBV6-6 with TRBJ2-1, with D tentatively TRBD1 (6 bases). Trimming cost V 5 bases and J 4 bases, with 12 bases left between them. The CDR3 is 14 amino acids. From germline, CDR1 is MNHNY and CDR2 SVGAGI (reference sequence).

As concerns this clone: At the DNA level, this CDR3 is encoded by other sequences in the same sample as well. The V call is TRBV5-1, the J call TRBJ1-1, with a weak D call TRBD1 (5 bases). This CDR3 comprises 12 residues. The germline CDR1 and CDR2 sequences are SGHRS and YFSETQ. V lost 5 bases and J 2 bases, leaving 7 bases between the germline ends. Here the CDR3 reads CASRRGNTEAFF. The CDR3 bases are TGCGCCAGCAGGCGGGGCAACACTGAAGCTTTCTTT.

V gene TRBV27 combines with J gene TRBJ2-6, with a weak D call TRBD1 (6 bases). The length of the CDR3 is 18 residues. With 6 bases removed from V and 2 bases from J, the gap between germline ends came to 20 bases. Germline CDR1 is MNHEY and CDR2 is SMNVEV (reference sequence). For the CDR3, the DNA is TGTGCCAGCAGCCCTCGGACAGACTTTTTTACTGGGGCCAACGTCCTGACTTTC. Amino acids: CASSPRTDFFTGANVLTF.